A selection of T cell receptor beta chains follows, all from one sample in a study of patients and donors after allogeneic stem cell transplantation. TCRdb independently ran MiXCR on the RT-PCR reads; one entry per CDR3 protein. Of 150,000 to 200,000 distinct CDR3 sequences listed, approximately 22% were seen once; the top ten hold about 24%. Material: blood, either unsorted or a sorted T cell fraction (not recorded which). The source of these receptors is a human donor who was either an allogeneic HSCT recipient or a stem cell or donor lymphocyte infusion donor (not recorded which). It is not recorded whose cells these are; they may come from a transplant donor. Both conserved end residues are part of each CDR3. Each record gives: J gene, clone size, D gene, V gene, CDR3 DNA, CDR3 protein. A D gene is named only where the DNA matches it firmly. Expanded clones are given a class, and other clones once, few, many or no size at all.

>TRBJ2-5|few|TRBD1|TRBV12-3/TRBV12-4
TGTGCCAGCAGTCCGGCGGGACAGGGTGAGACCCAGTACTTC
CASSPAGQGETQYF
>TRBJ2-1|.|.|TRBV24-1
TGTGCCACCAGTGATGGGAGGTTACCCTACAATGAGCAGTTCTTC
CATSDGRLPYNEQFF
>TRBJ2-7|.|TRBD2|TRBV9
TGTGCCAGCAGCGTAGAAAGCGGGAGATGGTACGAGCAGTACTTC
CASSVESGRWYEQYF
>TRBJ1-5|few|.|TRBV18
TGTGCCAGCTCACCACTCGGCGATCGCAATCAGCCCCAGCATTTT
CASSPLGDRNQPQHF
>TRBJ1-1|.|.|TRBV7-9
TGTGCCAGCAGCCCCCCCCGGGGTCGCGAGAACACTGAAGCTTTCTTT
CASSPPRGRENTEAFF
>TRBJ2-7|.|.|TRBV10-3
TGTGCCATCAGTCTCGACAGGAGTTACGAGCAGTACTTC
CAISLDRSYEQYF
>TRBJ1-2|.|TRBD1|TRBV12-3/TRBV12-4
TGTGCCAGCAGTTCACAGGGGGCGCTGGGCTATGGCTACACCTTC
CASSSQGALGYGYTF
>TRBJ2-2|few|.|TRBV11-2
TGTGCCAGCAGCTTATGGGGATGGGGACCGTACACCGGGGAGCTGTTTTTT
CASSLWGWGPYTGELFF
>TRBJ2-1|few|.|TRBV12-3/TRBV12-4
TGTGCCAGCAGTTTGATATCCCAGGCTAGGCCCTACAATGAGCAGTTCTTC
CASSLISQARPYNEQFF
>TRBJ2-1|.|TRBD2|TRBV6-1
TGTGCCAGCAGTGTTCGACTAGCGGGTTCCTACAATGAGCAGTTCTTC
CASSVRLAGSYNEQFF
>TRBJ1-1|.|.|TRBV5-6
TGTGCCAGCAGCTTAAGGCCGGAAATGAACACTGAAGCTTTCTTT
CASSLRPEMNTEAFF
>TRBJ1-6|.|.|TRBV7-6
TGTGCCAGCAGCTTAGTGCCCCCTATTTGGGGTAGTCTAAATTCACCCCTCCACTTT
CASSLVPPIWGSLNSPLHF
>TRBJ2-3|.|TRBD1|TRBV4-2
TGTGCCAGCAGCGACAGGGCCCTCACAGATACGCAGTATTTT
CASSDRALTDTQYF
>TRBJ2-3|.|.|TRBV11-2
TGTGCCAGCAGCTTAAGGACTGGTATAACCCTTCATAGCACAGATACGCAGTATTTT
CASSLRTGITLHSTDTQYF
>TRBJ1-2|.|.|TRBV29-1
TGCAGCGTCGTGGGGGTTAACTATGGCTACACCTTC
CSVVGVNYGYTF
>TRBJ1-4|many|.|TRBV5-5
TGTGCCAGCAGCTCAATGGACGTAAGGAGTGAAAAACTGTTTTTT
CASSSMDVRSEKLFF
>TRBJ2-1|.|.|TRBV2
TGTGCCAGCAGGCGGGGTGGACCGGTGTTCTTC
CASRRGGPVFF
>TRBJ1-1|.|.|TRBV24-1
TGTGCCACCAGGAGCACGATTGGAGACACTGAAGCTTTCTTT
CATRSTIGDTEAFF
>TRBJ2-1|.|TRBD2|TRBV9
TGTGCCAGCAGCGTAGGACTAGCGAGGGGCAATGAGCAGTTCTTC
CASSVGLARGNEQFF
>TRBJ2-6|few|.|TRBV5-1
TGCGCCAGCAGCTTGGAGGTCTCTGGGGCCAACGTCCTGACTTTC
CASSLEVSGANVLTF
>TRBJ2-7|few|TRBD1|TRBV7-6
TGTGCCAGCAGCTTCCAAGGTTGGGGACAGGGTACCTACGAGCAGTACTTC
CASSFQGWGQGTYEQYF
>TRBJ1-5|.|.|TRBV18
TGTGCCAGCTCTGTACAGGGCCTTAGCAATCAGCCCCAGCATTTT
CASSVQGLSNQPQHF
>TRBJ2-1|few|.|TRBV20-1
TGCAGTGCTCTGAAATCGGGACGTTCGGATGAGCAGTTCTTC
CSALKSGRSDEQFF
>TRBJ2-7|few|.|TRBV27
TGTGCCAGCAGTTTGAACAGGGCCTACGAGCAGTACTTC
CASSLNRAYEQYF
>TRBJ2-2|.|.|TRBV20-1
TGCAGTGCCCCCGGGACCAGGAACACCGGGGAGCTGTTTTTT
CSAPGTRNTGELFF
>TRBJ2-5|few|.|TRBV12-3/TRBV12-4
TGTGCCAGCACCTGGGGCACCCTCCAAGAGACCCAGTACTTC
CASTWGTLQETQYF
>TRBJ1-1|.|.|TRBV29-1
TGCAGCGCTGCCCGGGGGGGGAACACTGAAGCTTTCTTT
CSAARGGNTEAFF
>TRBJ2-1|.|.|TRBV5-1
TGCGCCAGCGGCTACCGTGGGGGTGAGCAGTTCTTC
CASGYRGGEQFF
>TRBJ2-7|.|TRBD2|TRBV5-1
TGCGCCAGCAGCTTGGGGGACTACCCCGCCGCCACCTTTAATGAGCAGTACTTC
CASSLGDYPAATFNEQYF
>TRBJ2-7|.|TRBD2|TRBV12-3/TRBV12-4
TGTGCCAGCAGTACTAGCGGAGGAGGGTACGAGCAGTACTTC
CASSTSGGGYEQYF
>TRBJ1-1|.|TRBD1|TRBV7-9
TGTGCCAGCAGCGCAGGGGGGACAGGACCGGGAAGCACTGAAGCTTTCTTT
CASSAGGTGPGSTEAFF
>TRBJ2-7|.|.|TRBV25-1
TGTGCCACCACACGTCCGACAGACACTGGGGAGCAGTACTTC
CATTRPTDTGEQYF
>TRBJ1-3|.|.|TRBV5-1
TGCGCCAGCAGCACGGGACCCGGGAACACCATATATTTT
CASSTGPGNTIYF
>TRBJ1-1|.|TRBD1|TRBV20-1
TGCAGTGCTAGAGATTTGACAGGGGTGAACACTGAAGCTTTCTTT
CSARDLTGVNTEAFF
>TRBJ1-1|few|TRBD1|TRBV5-1
TGCGCCAGCAGCTGGGGACAGTTGAACACTGAAGCTTTCTTT
CASSWGQLNTEAFF
>TRBJ1-2|.|TRBD1|TRBV11-3
TGTGCCAGCAGCCACGGACAGGGGGCTTGGGTCTATGGCTACACCTTC
CASSHGQGAWVYGYTF